The clone carrying this T cell receptor beta chain was counted a few times. The antigen remains undetermined. The sample is drawn from a study of T cell repertoires in cytomegalovirus infection. The wider study: Both recently identified HLA-C-restricted and well-studied HLA-B-restricted CMV epitopes were used in the study. Public TCR beta signature analysis indicated the presence of both CMV infection and matching HLA type. Study findings and constraints: Of the TCR beta families, the public ones yielded a cumulative frequency that identified carriers of CMV plus the relevant HLA. In two of eight donors, the top clonotype was HLA-C-restricted CMV-specific.

TCRdb reanalysed the reads using MiXCR and keeps one entry per CDR3 protein. The sample gives roughly 730,000 distinct CDR3 sequences, around a third of which show up once; 18% is in the top ten. This CDR3 has 14 residues. With 6 bases clipped from V and 5 bases from J, the junction kept 6 bases outside the gene matches. The rearrangement links TRBV12-3 or TRBV12-4 to TRBJ1-2; TRBD1 agrees at 10 bases. This receptor was taken from a human donor in good health (CMV status not recorded). Some clones in this sample may be carry-over from other donors' samples. Here the sequenced sample was cultured PBMCs, taken from culture after CMV antigen stimulation. The CDR3 DNA reads TGTGCCAGCAGGAAACCGGGACAGGGGTATGGCTACACCTTC. Its translation: CASRKPGQGYGYTF.